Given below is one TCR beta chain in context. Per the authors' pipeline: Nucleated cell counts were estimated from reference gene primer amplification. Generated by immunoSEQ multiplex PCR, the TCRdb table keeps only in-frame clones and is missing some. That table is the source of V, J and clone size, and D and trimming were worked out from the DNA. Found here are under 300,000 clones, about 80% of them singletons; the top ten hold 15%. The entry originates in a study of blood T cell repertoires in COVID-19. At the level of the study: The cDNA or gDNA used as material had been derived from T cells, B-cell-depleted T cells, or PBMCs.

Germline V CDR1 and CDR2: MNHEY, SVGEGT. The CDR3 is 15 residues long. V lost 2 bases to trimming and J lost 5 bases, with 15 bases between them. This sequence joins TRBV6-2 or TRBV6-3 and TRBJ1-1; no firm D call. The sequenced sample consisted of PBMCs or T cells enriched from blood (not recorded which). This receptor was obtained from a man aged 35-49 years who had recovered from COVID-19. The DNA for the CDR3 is TGTGCCAGCAGTTACGGCGGATTGGGAGGAACTGAAGCTTTCTTT. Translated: CASSYGGLGGTEAFF.